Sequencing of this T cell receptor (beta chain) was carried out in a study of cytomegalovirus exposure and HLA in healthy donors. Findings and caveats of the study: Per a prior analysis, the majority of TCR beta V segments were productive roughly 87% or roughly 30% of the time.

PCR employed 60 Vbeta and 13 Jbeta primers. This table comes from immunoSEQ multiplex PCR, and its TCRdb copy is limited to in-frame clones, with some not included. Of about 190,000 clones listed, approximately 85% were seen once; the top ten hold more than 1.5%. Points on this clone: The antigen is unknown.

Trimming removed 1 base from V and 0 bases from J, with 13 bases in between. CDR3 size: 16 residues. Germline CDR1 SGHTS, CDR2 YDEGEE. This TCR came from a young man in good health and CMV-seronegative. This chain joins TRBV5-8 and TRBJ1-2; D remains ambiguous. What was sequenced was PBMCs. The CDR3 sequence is CASSLLGTDSNYGYTF. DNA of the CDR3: TGTGCCAGCAGCTTGTTAGGTACAGATTCTAACTATGGCTACACCTTC.